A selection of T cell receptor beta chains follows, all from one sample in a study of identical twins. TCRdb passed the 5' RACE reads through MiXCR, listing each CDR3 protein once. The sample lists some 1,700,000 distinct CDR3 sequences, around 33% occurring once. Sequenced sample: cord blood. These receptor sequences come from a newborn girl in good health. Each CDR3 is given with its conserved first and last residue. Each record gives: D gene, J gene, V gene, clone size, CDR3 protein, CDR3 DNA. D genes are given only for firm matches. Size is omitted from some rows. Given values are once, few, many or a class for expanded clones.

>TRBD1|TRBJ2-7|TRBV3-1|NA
CASSQSGTGFYEQYF
TGTGCCAGCAGCCAATCCGGGACAGGGTTCTACGAGCAGTACTTC
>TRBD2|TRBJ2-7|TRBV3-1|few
CASSRGLADSYEQYF
TGTGCCAGCAGCCGGGGACTAGCGGACTCCTACGAGCAGTACTTC
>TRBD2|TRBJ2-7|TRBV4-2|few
CASSQDPGRLAGYNEQYF
TGTGCCAGCAGCCAAGATCCTGGTCGTCTAGCGGGGTACAATGAGCAGTACTTC
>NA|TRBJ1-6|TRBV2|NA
CASRGRQAVSSYNSPLHF
TGTGCCAGCAGGGGGAGACAGGCCGTGAGCTCCTATAATTCACCCCTCCACTTT
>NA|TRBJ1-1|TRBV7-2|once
CASSFPAGSEAFF
TGTGCCAGCAGCTTTCCTGCGGGGAGTGAAGCTTTCTTT
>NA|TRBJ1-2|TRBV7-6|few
CASSLEQGGGYGYTF
TGTGCCAGCAGCTTAGAACAGGGCGGGGGCTATGGCTACACCTTC
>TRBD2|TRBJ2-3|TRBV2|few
CASSETSGVTDTQYF
TGTGCCAGCAGTGAGACTAGCGGGGTCACAGATACGCAGTATTTT
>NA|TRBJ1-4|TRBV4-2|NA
CASSLDPHRNEKLFF
TGTGCCAGCAGCCTCGACCCCCATAGGAATGAAAAACTGTTTTTT
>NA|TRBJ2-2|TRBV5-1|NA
CASSLTTPRASTGELFF
TGCGCCAGCAGCTTGACAACTCCCCGGGCGAGCACCGGGGAGCTGTTTTTT
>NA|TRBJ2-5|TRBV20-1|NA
CSAREQLDEQYF
TGCAGTGCTAGAGAACAGCTCGATGAGCAGTACTTC
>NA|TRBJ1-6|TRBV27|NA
CASTPRATITNSPLHF
TGTGCCAGCACTCCAAGGGCGACAATCACTAATTCACCCCTCCACTTT
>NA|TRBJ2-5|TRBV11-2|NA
CASSLVGRSETQYF
TGTGCCAGCAGCTTAGTCGGTAGATCGGAGACCCAGTACTTC
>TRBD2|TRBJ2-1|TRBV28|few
CATGLAGGSSYNEQFF
TGTGCCACCGGACTAGCGGGAGGGAGCTCCTACAATGAGCAGTTCTTC
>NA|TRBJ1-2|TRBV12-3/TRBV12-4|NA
CASSLEAAAGDYGYTF
TGTGCCAGCAGTCTCGAGGCGGCAGCCGGGGACTATGGCTACACCTTC
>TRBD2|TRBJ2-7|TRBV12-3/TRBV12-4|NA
CASRPTGTNYEQYF
TGTGCCAGCAGACCCACCGGGACTAACTACGAGCAGTACTTC
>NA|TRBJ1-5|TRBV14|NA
CASSRGYREGNQPQHF
TGTGCCAGCAGCCGAGGATACAGGGAAGGGAATCAGCCCCAGCATTTT
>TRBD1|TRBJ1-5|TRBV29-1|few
CSVARDRNQPQHF
TGCAGCGTTGCCAGGGACAGAAATCAGCCCCAGCATTTT
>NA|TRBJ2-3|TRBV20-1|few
CSASGARETPDTQYF
TGCAGTGCTAGCGGGGCGAGGGAGACTCCAGATACGCAGTATTTT
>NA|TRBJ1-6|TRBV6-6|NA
CASSLRESYNSPLHF
TGTGCCAGCAGTCTTCGGGAGTCCTATAATTCACCCCTCCACTTT
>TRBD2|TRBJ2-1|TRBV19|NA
CASSILAGAGEQFF
TGTGCCAGTAGTATCCTAGCGGGAGCCGGTGAGCAGTTCTTC
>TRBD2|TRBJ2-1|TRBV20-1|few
CSARGTSGANEQFF
TGCAGTGCTAGAGGGACTAGCGGTGCCAATGAGCAGTTCTTC
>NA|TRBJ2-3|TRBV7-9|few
CASSLIAGTTDTQYF
TGTGCCAGCAGCTTAATCGCGGGAACCACAGATACGCAGTATTTT
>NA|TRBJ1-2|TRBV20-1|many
CSARDRGHHNYGYTF
TGCAGTGCTAGAGATAGGGGACACCATAACTATGGCTACACCTTC
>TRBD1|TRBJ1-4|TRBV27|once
CASSRQGDGEKLFF
TGTGCCAGCAGTAGACAGGGGGATGGGGAAAAACTGTTTTTT
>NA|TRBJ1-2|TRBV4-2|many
CASSQDRYNYGYTF
TGTGCCAGCAGCCAAGATCGGTACAACTATGGCTACACCTTC
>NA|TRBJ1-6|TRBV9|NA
CASSVARGPQIRSILAQAPLHF
NA
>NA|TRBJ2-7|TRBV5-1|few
CASSLVGDFSYEQYF
TGCGCCAGCAGCTTGGTGGGGGACTTTTCCTACGAGCAGTACTTC
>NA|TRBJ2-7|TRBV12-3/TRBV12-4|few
CASSLRQVDEQYF
TGTGCCAGCAGTTTAAGACAGGTCGACGAGCAGTACTTC
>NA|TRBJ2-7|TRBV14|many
CASSQKVYSPSYEQYF
TGTGCCAGCAGCCAAAAGGTATACTCACCTTCCTACGAGCAGTACTTC
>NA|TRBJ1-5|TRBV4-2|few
CASSPRPSNQPQHF
TGTGCCAGCAGCCCACGACCGAGTAATCAGCCCCAGCATTTT
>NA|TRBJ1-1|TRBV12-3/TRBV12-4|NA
CASTLGEPPEAFF
TGTGCCAGCACCCTGGGAGAACCCCCTGAAGCTTTCTTT
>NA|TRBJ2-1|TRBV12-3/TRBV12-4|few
CASSLGFAAGEVYNEQFF
TGTGCCAGCAGTTTAGGGTTTGCAGCCGGGGAGGTTTACAATGAGCAGTTCTTC
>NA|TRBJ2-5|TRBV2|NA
CASTLGSGGAQTQYF
TGTGCCAGCACCCTAGGGAGCGGTGGGGCGCAGACCCAGTACTTC
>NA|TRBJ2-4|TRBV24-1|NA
CATSDLRGRGAHGNIQYF
TGTGCCACCAGTGATTTAAGGGGGAGAGGGGCCCACGGAAACATTCAGTACTTC
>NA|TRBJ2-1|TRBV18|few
CASSPSGMPTTYNEQFF
TGTGCCAGCTCACCGTCAGGGATGCCCACTACCTACAATGAGCAGTTCTTC
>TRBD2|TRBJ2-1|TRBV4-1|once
CASSQVLDLGLGPSSYNEQFF
TGCGCCAGCAGCCAAGTCCTAGACCTCGGACTAGGCCCTTCCTCCTACAATGAGCAGTTCTTC
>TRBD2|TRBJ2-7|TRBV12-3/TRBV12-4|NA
CASSFKRGIAYKQYF
TGTGCCAGCAGTTTTAAGCGGGGGATCGCCTACAAGCAGTACTTC
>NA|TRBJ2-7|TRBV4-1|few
CASSQVGIGREQYF
TGCGCCAGCAGCCAAGTCGGAATAGGACGCGAGCAGTACTTC
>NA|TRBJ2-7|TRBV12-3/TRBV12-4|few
CASSVRLYEQYF
TGTGCCAGCAGTGTTAGACTTTACGAGCAGTACTTC
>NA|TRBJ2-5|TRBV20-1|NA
CSARREIGNEQYF
TGCAGTGCTAGAAGGGAAATTGGCAATGAGCAGTACTTC
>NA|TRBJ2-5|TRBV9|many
CASSVETGQQYF
TGTGCCAGCAGCGTCGAGACAGGCCAACAGTACTTC
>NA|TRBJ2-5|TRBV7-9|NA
CASSFDSRETQYF
TGTGCCAGCAGCTTTGACAGTAGAGAGACCCAGTACTTC
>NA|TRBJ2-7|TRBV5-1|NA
CASNLPGVSYEQYF
TGCGCCAGCAACTTGCCCGGGGTATCCTACGAGCAGTACTTC
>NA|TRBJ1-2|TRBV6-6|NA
CASSYGGDSNYGYTF
TGTGCCAGCAGTTACGGGGGCGACAGTAACTATGGCTACACCTTC
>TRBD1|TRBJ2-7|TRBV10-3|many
CAISRTGTSYEQYF
TGTGCCATCAGCAGGACAGGGACCTCCTACGAGCAGTACTTC
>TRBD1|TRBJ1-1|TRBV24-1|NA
CATSSGTAGNTEAFF
TGTGCCACCAGTTCAGGGACAGCGGGCAACACTGAAGCTTTCTTT
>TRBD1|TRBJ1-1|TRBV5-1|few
CASSSGTGSTEAFF
TGCGCCAGCAGCTCCGGGACAGGGAGCACTGAAGCTTTCTTT
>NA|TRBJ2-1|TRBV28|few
CASSPLDGRWQETQFF
TGTGCCAGCAGTCCCCTAGATGGGCGCTGGCAAGAGACCCAGTTCTTC
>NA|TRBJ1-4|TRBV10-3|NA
CAISRQALNEKLFF
TGTGCCATCAGCAGACAGGCCCTTAATGAAAAACTGTTTTTT
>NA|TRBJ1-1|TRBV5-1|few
CASSLRADGSNTEAFF
TGCGCCAGCAGCTTGAGGGCCGACGGCTCTAACACTGAAGCTTTCTTT
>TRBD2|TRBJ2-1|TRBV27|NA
CASSLPGRDQFF
TGTGCCAGCAGTCTTCCCGGGAGGGATCAGTTCTTC
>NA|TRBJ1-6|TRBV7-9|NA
CASSLGYRNNSPLHF
TGTGCCAGCAGCTTAGGTTACAGGAACAATTCACCCCTCCACTTT
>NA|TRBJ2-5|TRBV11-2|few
CASSRLGVGEAQYF
TGTGCCAGCAGCCGGTTGGGGGTAGGGGAAGCCCAGTACTTC
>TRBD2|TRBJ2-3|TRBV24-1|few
CATGTSGSGDTQYF
TGTGCCACCGGGACTAGCGGGAGTGGAGATACGCAGTATTTT
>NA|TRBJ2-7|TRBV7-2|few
CASSLAAMYEQYF
TGTGCCAGCAGCTTAGCGGCCATGTACGAGCAGTACTTC
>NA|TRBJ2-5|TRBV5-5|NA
CASRPGTGETQYF
TGTGCCAGCAGACCCGGGACCGGAGAGACCCAGTACTTC
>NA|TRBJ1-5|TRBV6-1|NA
CASSEGHRFSNQPQHF
TGTGCCAGCAGTGAAGGTCATAGATTTAGCAATCAGCCCCAGCATTTT
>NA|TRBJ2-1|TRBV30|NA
CAWTWVSYNEQFF
TGTGCCTGGACGTGGGTCTCCTACAATGAGCAGTTCTTC
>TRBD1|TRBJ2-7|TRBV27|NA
CASSITGVPLSYGQYF
TGTGCCAGCAGTATAACAGGGGTCCCCCTTTCCTACGGGCAGTACTTC
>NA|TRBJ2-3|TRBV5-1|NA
CASRPSPLGDTQYF
TGCGCCAGCCGCCCTAGCCCCTTGGGAGATACGCAGTATTTT